The table lists the clone carrying this T cell receptor beta chain with a few counts. The antigen remains undetermined. A read error may produce the germline difference seen at one junction end. The data stem from a study of Graves' ophthalmopathy and Graves' hyperthyroidism. Using RNA transcripts, the TCR beta CDR3 regions were amplified. Investigators did first-round RT-PCR with HTBI primers, then second-round multiplex PCR. Each CDR3 protein is one row after TCRdb ran MiXCR on the multiplex PCR reads. This sample has over a million distinct CDR3 sequences, with about 38% found just once. Looked up from germline, CDR1 is LNHDA and CDR2 is SQIVND (reference sequence). The CDR3 contains 15 residues. Study observations and caveats: Appearing in blood as well were most expanded thyroid clonotypes above 0.001 frequency.

Sequencing used peripheral blood or thyroid tissue (not recorded which). This sequence originates from an adult man with Graves' hyperthyroidism. The chain couples TRBV19 to TRBJ1-2; 10 nucleotides align to TRBD1. DNA for the CDR3: TGTGCCAGCAGCCCCGGGACAGGGGCAATTTATGACTACACCTTC. Protein sequence: CASSPGTGAIYDYTF.